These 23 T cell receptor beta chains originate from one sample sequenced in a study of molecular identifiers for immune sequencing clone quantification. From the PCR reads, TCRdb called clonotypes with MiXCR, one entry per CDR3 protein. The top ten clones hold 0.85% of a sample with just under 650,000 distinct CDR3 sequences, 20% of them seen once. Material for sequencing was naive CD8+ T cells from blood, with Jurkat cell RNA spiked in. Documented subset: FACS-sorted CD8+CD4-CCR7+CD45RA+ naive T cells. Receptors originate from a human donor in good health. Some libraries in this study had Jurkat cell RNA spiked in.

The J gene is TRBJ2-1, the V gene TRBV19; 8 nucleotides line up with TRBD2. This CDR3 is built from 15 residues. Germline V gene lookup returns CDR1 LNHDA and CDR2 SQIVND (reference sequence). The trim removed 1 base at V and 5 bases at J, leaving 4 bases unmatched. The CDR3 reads CASSIVAGGHNEQFF. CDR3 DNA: TGTGCCAGTAGTATAGTGGCGGGGGGACACAATGAGCAGTTCTTC.

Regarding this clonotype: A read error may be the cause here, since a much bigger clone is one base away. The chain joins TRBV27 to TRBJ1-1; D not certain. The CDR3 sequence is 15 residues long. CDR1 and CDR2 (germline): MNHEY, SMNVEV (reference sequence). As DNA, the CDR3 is TGTGCCAGCAGTTTATTTGCCACTTTGAACACTGGAGCTTTCTTT. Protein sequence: CASSLFATLNTGAFF.

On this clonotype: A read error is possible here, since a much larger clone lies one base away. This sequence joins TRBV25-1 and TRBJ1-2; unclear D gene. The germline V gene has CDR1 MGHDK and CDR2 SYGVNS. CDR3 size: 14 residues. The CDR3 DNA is TGTACCAGCAGTGATAAGAGGACTAACTATGGCTACACCTTC. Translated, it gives CTSSDKRTNYGYTF.

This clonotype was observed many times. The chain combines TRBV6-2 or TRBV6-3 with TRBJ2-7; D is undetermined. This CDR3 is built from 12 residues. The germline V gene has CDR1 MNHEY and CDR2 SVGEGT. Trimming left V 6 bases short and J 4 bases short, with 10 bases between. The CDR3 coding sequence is TGTGCCAGCAGCCCCCGGAGTTACGAGCAGTACTTC. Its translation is CASSPRSYEQYF.

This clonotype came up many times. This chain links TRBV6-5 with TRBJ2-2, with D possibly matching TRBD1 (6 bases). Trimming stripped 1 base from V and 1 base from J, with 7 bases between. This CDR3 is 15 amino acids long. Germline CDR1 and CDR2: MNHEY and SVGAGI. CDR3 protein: CASSYLTGNTGELFF. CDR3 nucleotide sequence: TGTGCCAGCAGTTACTTGACAGGGAACACCGGGGAGCTGTTTTTT.

This CDR3 is CSAKNVDRANTEAFF. The CDR3 coding sequence is TGCAGTGCTAAGAACGTCGACAGGGCGAACACTGAAGCTTTCTTT. V and J are TRBV20-1 and TRBJ1-1, with TRBD1 identical over 7 bases. Trimming cost V 4 bases and J 1 base; bases outside gene matches: 9. The CDR3 extends over 15 amino acids. Germline CDR1 and CDR2: DFQATT and SNEGSKA (reference sequence).

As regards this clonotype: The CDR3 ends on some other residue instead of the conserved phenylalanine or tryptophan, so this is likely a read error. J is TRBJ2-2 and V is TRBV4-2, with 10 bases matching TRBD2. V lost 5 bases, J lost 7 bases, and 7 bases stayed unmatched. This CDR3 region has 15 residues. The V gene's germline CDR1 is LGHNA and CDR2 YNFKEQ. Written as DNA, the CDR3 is TGTGCCAGCAGCTCCGGGACTAGCGTTGGCGGGGAGCTGTTTCTT. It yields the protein CASSSGTSVGGELFL.

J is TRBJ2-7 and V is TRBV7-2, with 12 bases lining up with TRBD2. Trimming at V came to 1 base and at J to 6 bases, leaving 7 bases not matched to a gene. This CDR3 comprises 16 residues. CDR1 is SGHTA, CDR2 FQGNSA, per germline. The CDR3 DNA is TGTGCCAGCAGCTTAGGCCTAGCGGGGGGGCCTTCCGAGCAGTACTTC. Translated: CASSLGLAGGPSEQYF.

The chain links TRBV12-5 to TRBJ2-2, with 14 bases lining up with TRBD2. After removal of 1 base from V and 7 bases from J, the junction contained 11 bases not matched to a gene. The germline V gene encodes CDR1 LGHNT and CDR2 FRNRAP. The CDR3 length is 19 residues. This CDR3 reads CASGLAPRLAGGPHGELFF. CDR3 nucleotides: TGTGCTAGTGGTTTGGCCCCCCGACTAGCGGGGGGGCCGCACGGGGAGCTGTTTTTT. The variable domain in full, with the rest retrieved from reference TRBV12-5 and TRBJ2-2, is DARVTQTPRHKVTEMGQEVTMRCQPILGHNTVFWYRQTMMQGLELLAYFRNRAPLDDSGMPKDRFSAEMPDATLATLKIQPSEPRDSAVYFCASGLAPRLAGGPHGELFFGEGSRLTVL.

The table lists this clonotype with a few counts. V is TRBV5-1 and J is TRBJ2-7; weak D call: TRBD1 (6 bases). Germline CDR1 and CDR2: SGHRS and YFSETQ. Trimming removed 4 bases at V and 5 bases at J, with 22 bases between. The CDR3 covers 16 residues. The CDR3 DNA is TGCGCCAGCAGCCCTGGTGCAGGGGCAGGCGGCCACGAGCAGTACTTC. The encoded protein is CASSPGAGAGGHEQYF.

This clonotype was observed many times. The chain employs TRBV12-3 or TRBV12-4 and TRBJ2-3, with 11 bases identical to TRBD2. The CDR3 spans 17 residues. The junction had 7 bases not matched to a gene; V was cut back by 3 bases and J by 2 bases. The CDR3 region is CASSFPLAGGDTDTQYF. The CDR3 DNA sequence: TGTGCCAGCAGTTTCCCCCTAGCGGGAGGCGACACAGATACGCAGTATTTT.

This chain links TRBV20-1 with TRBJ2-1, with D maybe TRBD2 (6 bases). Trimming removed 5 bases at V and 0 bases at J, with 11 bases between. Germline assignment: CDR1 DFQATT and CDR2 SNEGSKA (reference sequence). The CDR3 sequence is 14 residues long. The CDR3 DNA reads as TGCAGTGCTGAGGGACTTAGCTCCTACAATGAGCAGTTCTTC. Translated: CSAEGLSSYNEQFF.

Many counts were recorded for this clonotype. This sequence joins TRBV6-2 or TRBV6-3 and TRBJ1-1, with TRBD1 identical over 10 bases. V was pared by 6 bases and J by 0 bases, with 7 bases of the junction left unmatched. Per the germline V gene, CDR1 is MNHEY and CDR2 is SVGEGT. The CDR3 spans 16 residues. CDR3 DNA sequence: TGTGCCAGCAGACGGGGACAGGGGCGTTTGAACACTGAAGCTTTCTTT. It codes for CASRRGQGRLNTEAFF.

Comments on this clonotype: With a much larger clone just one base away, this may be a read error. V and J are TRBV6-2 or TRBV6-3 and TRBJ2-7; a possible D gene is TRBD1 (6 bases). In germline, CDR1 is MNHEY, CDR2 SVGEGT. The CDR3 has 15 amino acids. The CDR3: CASSWGPGVTYERYF. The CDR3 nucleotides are TGTGCCAGCAGTTGGGGGCCCGGGGTGACTTACGAGCGGTACTTC.

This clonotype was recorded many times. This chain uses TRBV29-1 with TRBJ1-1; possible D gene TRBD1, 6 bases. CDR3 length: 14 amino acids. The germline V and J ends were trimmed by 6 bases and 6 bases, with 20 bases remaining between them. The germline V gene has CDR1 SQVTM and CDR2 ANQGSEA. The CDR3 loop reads CSVLLPGQNPEAFF. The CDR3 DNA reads TGCAGCGTCCTACTACCGGGACAAAACCCTGAAGCTTTCTTT.

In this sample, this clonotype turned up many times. CDR3 loop: CATSRDTNGGYEQYF. DNA of the CDR3: TGTGCCACCAGCAGAGATACCAACGGGGGCTACGAGCAGTACTTC. The rearrangement links TRBV15 to TRBJ2-7; D is possibly TRBD2 (6 bases). Germline CDR1 is LNHNV and CDR2 is YYDKDF (reference sequence). Trimming took 0 bases from V and 3 from J, leaving 12 bases between them. The CDR3 is 15 amino acids.

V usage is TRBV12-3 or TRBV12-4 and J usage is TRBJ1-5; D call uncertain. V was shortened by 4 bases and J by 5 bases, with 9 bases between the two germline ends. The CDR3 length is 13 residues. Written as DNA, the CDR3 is TGTGCCAGCAGTTGGTCGGGATATCAGCCCCAGCATTTT. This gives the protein CASSWSGYQPQHF.

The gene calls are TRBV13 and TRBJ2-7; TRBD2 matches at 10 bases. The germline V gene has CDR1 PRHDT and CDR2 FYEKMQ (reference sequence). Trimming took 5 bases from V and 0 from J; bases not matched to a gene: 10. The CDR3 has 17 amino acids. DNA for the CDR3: TGTGCCAGCAGCGAAACCACTAGCGGGGTCGCCTCCTACGAGCAGTACTTC. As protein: CASSETTSGVASYEQYF.

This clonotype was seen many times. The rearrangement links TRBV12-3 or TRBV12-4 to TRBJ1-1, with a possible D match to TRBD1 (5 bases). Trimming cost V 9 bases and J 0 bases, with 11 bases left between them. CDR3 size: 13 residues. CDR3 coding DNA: TGTGCCAGTCGGGCAGGGCTGAACACTGAAGCTTTCTTT. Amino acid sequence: CASRAGLNTEAFF.

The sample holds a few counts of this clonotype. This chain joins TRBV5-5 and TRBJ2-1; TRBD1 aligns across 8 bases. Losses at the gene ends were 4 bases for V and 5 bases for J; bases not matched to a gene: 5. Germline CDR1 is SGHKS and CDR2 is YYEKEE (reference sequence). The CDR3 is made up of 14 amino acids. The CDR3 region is CASSPDREDNEQFF. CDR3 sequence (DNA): TGTGCCAGCAGCCCGGACAGGGAGGACAATGAGCAGTTCTTC.

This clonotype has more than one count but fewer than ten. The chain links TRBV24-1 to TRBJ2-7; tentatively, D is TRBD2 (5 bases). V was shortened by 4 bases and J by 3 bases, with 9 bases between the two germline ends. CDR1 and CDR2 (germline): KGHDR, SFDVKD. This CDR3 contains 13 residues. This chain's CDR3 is CATSDPEGYEQYF. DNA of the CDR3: TGTGCCACCAGTGACCCCGAGGGCTACGAGCAGTACTTC.

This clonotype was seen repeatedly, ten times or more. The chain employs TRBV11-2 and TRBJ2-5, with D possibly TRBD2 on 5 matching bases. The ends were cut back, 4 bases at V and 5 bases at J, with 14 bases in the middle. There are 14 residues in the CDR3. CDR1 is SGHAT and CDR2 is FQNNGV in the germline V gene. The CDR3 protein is CASSSIPRGETQYF. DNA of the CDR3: TGTGCCAGCAGCTCCATCCCCCGAGGGGAGACCCAGTACTTC.

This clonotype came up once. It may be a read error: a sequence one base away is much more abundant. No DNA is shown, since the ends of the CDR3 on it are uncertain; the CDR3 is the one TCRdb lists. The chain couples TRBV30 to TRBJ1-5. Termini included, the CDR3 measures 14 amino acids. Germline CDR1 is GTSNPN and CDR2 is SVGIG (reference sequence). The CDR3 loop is CAWSVGFGNQPRHF.